This entry lists 25 T cell receptor beta chains sequenced from one sample in a study of T cell responses to AZD1222 COVID-19 vaccine. Method: immunoSEQ multiplex PCR; TCRdb's copy keeps in-frame clones and lacks some. This repertoire shows approximately 110,000 clones, 70% to 90% found once; its top ten account for 9.5% to 15%. The specimen was peripheral blood, collected on day 0 of MenACWY control vaccination. These receptors all come from an adult in good health.

The rearrangement uses TRBV5-5 and TRBJ2-1; D may be TRBD1 (6 bases). Trimming took off 2 bases at V and 9 bases at J, with 21 bases between the two ends. Germline V CDR1 and CDR2: SGHKS, YYEKEE (reference sequence). The CDR3 is 16 residues long. The CDR3 here is CASSLQGHAQGSEQFF. The CDR3, as DNA: TGTGCCAGCAGCTTACAGGGCCACGCGCAGGGTAGTGAGCAGTTCTTC.

Only one count was recorded for this clone. The J gene is TRBJ1-6, the V gene TRBV9; TRBD1 might be the D (6 bases). From germline, CDR1 is SGDLS and CDR2 YYNGEE. This CDR3 is built from 14 residues. Trimming removed 4 bases at V and 8 bases at J, with 13 bases between. The CDR3 here is CASSNGQRDSPLHF. The CDR3 DNA reads as TGTGCCAGCAGCAACGGACAGCGCGATTCACCCCTCCACTTT.

The chain links TRBV4-3 to TRBJ2-2; D call uncertain. The length of the CDR3 is 14 residues. Germline CDR1 is LGHNA and CDR2 is YSLEER. Trimming took off 3 bases at V and 2 bases at J, with 7 bases between the two ends. The CDR3 is CASSQQSNTGELFF. The CDR3 DNA is TGCGCCAGCAGCCAGCAATCTAACACCGGGGAGCTGTTTTTT.

J is TRBJ1-1 and V is TRBV7-9; D remains unclear. The germline V and J ends were trimmed by 4 bases and 3 bases, with 9 bases remaining between them. CDR1 and CDR2 (germline): SEHNR, FQNEAQ (reference sequence). The CDR3 runs to 13 residues. CDR3 nucleotide sequence: TGTGCCAGCAGCTCTCTCGCGGACACTGAAGCTTTCTTT. Residues: CASSSLADTEAFF.

J is TRBJ1-5 and V is TRBV15; D is ambiguous. Germline CDR1 LNHNV, CDR2 YYDKDF (reference sequence). Trimming shortened V by 0 bases and J by 2 bases, and 14 bases separated the two germline ends. CDR3 size: 17 residues. This CDR3 reads CATSRDFGSRGNQPQHF. The CDR3 DNA reads TGTGCCACCAGCAGAGATTTTGGGTCACGGGGCAATCAGCCCCAGCATTTT.

The chain links TRBV12-3 or TRBV12-4 to TRBJ1-2, with TRBD1 as a possible D gene (5 bases). This CDR3 has 12 residues. Trimming removed 8 bases from V and 5 bases from J, with 12 bases in between. This chain's CDR3 is CASFNGGYGYTF. For the CDR3, the DNA is TGTGCCAGCTTTAACGGGGGTTATGGCTACACCTTC.

The chain uses TRBV19 and TRBJ2-2; tentatively, D is TRBD1 (6 bases). In germline, CDR1 is LNHDA, CDR2 SQIVND (reference sequence). Trimming took off 6 bases at V and 2 bases at J, with 10 bases between the two ends. This CDR3 has 14 residues. The CDR3 nucleotides are TGTGCCAGTAGACAGGGCCGAAACACCGGGGAGCTGTTTTTT. Protein product: CASRQGRNTGELFF.

The chain employs TRBV7-3 and TRBJ2-1; a possible D gene is TRBD1 (6 bases). V gave up 5 bases and J gave up 0 bases, with 11 bases separating them. This CDR3 has 15 residues. CDR1 SGHTA and CDR2 FQGTGA come from the germline V gene. In DNA form, the CDR3 reads TGTGCCAGCAGCCCACAGGGTGTCTCCTACAATGAGCAGTTCTTC. It yields the protein CASSPQGVSYNEQFF.

CDR3 loop: CASSHRVQGPYITGNTIYF. Here the CDR3 DNA reads TGTGCCAGCAGCCACCGCGTCCAGGGTCCGTACATTACTGGAAACACCATATATTTT. The rearrangement links TRBV7-6 to TRBJ1-3; TRBD1 might be the D (5 bases). Trimming cost V 5 bases and J 2 bases, with 25 bases left between them. CDR1 SGHVS and CDR2 FNYEAQ come from the germline V gene. The CDR3 consists of 19 residues.

The rearrangement joins TRBV6-5 to TRBJ2-7; D uncertain. Germline V CDR1 and CDR2: MNHEY, SVGAGI. V lost 5 bases and J lost 1, with 12 bases in between. The CDR3 contains 14 residues. The CDR3 DNA is TGTGCCAGCAGTCCTGCGCAAGGTTCCTACGAGCAGTACTTC. Its translation is CASSPAQGSYEQYF.

The rearrangement joins TRBV27 to TRBJ2-1; the D is unclear. V lost 8 bases and J 8 bases, leaving 10 bases between the germline ends. The CDR3 is 11 residues long. Germline V gene sequence: CDR1 MNHEY, CDR2 SMNVEV (reference sequence). The CDR3 sequence is CASGLSDEQFF. The CDR3 DNA sequence: TGTGCCAGCGGCCTATCGGATGAGCAGTTCTTC.

The V and J genes are TRBV11-2 and TRBJ2-7, with D hard to call. The V end lost 5 bases, the J end lost 6 bases, and 17 bases lay between the germline ends. CDR3 size: 14 residues. Germline assignment: CDR1 SGHAT and CDR2 FQNNGV. The CDR3 loop reads CASSIPGRWGEQYF. The CDR3 DNA is TGTGCCAGCAGCATCCCGGGCAGGTGGGGCGAGCAGTACTTC.

The V gene is TRBV5-1, the J gene TRBJ2-5; D is unresolved. The V and J ends lost 4 bases and 1 base respectively, with 5 bases between them. The CDR3 totals 12 residues. CDR1 SGHRS and CDR2 YFSETQ come from the germline V gene. CDR3: CASSNGQETQYF. In nucleotides, the CDR3 is TGCGCCAGCAGCAACGGCCAAGAGACCCAGTACTTC.

This clone has a single count. The rearrangement uses TRBV7-5 and TRBJ1-3. TRBV7-5 has pseudogene status. The CDR3 extends over 15 amino acids. CDR3 loop: CARSLGGVAGNTIYF. In nucleotides, the CDR3 is TGTGCCAGAAGCTTAGGGGGGGTTGCTGGAAACACCATATATTTT.

V and J are TRBV2 and TRBJ1-2; 7 bases agree with TRBD1. V gave up 6 bases and J gave up 6 bases; unmatched junction bases: 7. Per the germline V gene, CDR1 is SNHLY and CDR2 is FYNNEI. This CDR3 has 13 residues. The DNA of the CDR3 is TGTGCCAGCAGGGAAACAGGGGATAATGGCTACACCTTC. Translating gives CASRETGDNGYTF.

This sequence joins TRBV5-1 and TRBJ1-5, with D hard to call. The V end was cut by 0 bases, the J end by 0 bases, with 7 bases between. Germline V CDR1 and CDR2: SGHRS, YFSETQ. The CDR3 extends over 15 amino acids. CDR3 in DNA: TGCGCCAGCAGCTTGGCCGGAGATAGCAATCAGCCCCAGCATTTT. Amino acids: CASSLAGDSNQPQHF.

This clone came up a few times. This chain connects TRBV6-6 to TRBJ2-1; D possibly corresponds to TRBD2 (6 bases). The V end was cut by 5 bases, the J end by 0 bases, with 11 bases between. Germline V gives CDR1 MNHNY, CDR2 SVGAGI (reference sequence). The CDR3 loop spans 15 amino acids. The CDR3 loop is CASSPGGNSYNEQFF. The CDR3 DNA follows: TGTGCCAGCAGTCCCGGGGGAAACTCCTACAATGAGCAGTTCTTC.

The J gene is TRBJ2-2, the V gene TRBV27; TRBD2 is a possible D gene (5 bases). The V gene lost 6 bases and the J gene lost 3 bases, with 14 bases spanning the gap. Germline V lookup: CDR1 MNHEY, CDR2 SMNVEV (reference sequence). The CDR3 runs to 15 residues. CDR3 nucleotides: TGTGCCAGCAGGGTAGCGAGATGGGACACCGGGGAGCTGTTTTTT. It codes for CASRVARWDTGELFF.

The chain has TRBV28 and TRBJ1-6, with a weak D call TRBD1 (6 bases). This CDR3 region has 12 residues. Germline V gene data show CDR1 as MDHEN and CDR2 as SYDVKM. V was clipped by 6 bases and J by 14 bases, with 14 bases between them. The CDR3 protein is CASRLNHRALHF. The CDR3 DNA is TGTGCCAGCAGGCTGAACCACAGGGCCCTCCACTTT.

The chain joins TRBV7-3 to TRBJ2-1; D is uncertain. The germline gives CDR1 SGHTA, CDR2 FQGTGA. V was cut by 5 bases and J by 5 bases, with 16 bases left in between. CDR3 length: 15 amino acids. The CDR3 protein is CASSPVRHSNNEQFF. DNA for the CDR3: TGTGCCAGCAGCCCCGTCAGACATTCCAACAATGAGCAGTTCTTC.

This clone was detected only once. The rearrangement links TRBV9 to TRBJ1-1, with 7 bases identical to TRBD1. The CDR3 sequence is 15 residues long. Germline CDR1 and CDR2: SGDLS and YYNGEE. The ends lost 3 bases at V and 1 base at J; junction bases unmatched: 6. CDR3 residues: CASSGKGARNTEAFF. The DNA of the CDR3 is TGTGCCAGCAGCGGTAAGGGGGCGCGGAACACTGAAGCTTTCTTT. Full variable domain (outside the CDR3, taken from reference TRBV9 and TRBJ1-1): DSGVTQTPKHLITATGQRVTLRCSPRSGDLSVYWYQQSLDQGLQFLIQYYNGEERAKGNILERFSAQQFPDLHSELNLSSLELGDSALYFCASSGKGARNTEAFFGQGTRLTVV.

The CDR3 region has the DNA TGTGCCATCAGTGATTCCCGGGACACCTCCTACAATGAGCAGTTCTTC. Residues: CAISDSRDTSYNEQFF. The rearrangement joins TRBV10-3 to TRBJ2-1; D perhaps matches TRBD1 (6 bases). The V gene's germline CDR1 is ENHRY and CDR2 SYGVKD. The CDR3 contains 16 residues. V was cut by 3 bases and J by 0 bases, with 12 bases left in between.

This chain uses TRBV5-4 with TRBJ1-3; a weak D match, TRBD1 (6 bases). The CDR3 has 16 amino acids. Trimming took 0 bases from V and 2 from J, leaving 12 bases between them. The germline V gene encodes CDR1 SGHNT and CDR2 YYREEE (reference sequence). CDR3 amino acids: CASSLENPGAGNTIYF. CDR3 DNA: TGTGCCAGCAGCTTGGAAAACCCAGGGGCTGGAAACACCATATATTTT.

The chain uses TRBV5-1 and TRBJ2-7; D remains ambiguous. Germline V gene sequence: CDR1 SGHRS, CDR2 YFSETQ. There are 13 residues in the CDR3. V lost 3 bases to trimming and J lost 0 bases, with 7 bases between them. The CDR3 nucleotides read TGCGCCAGCAGCTCTGACGGCTCCTACGAGCAGTACTTC. Translating it yields CASSSDGSYEQYF.

A single count supports this clone. The CDR3 DNA is TGTGCCAGCTCACCACGACAGGGTGACATTGAAGCTTTCTTT. Encoded protein: CASSPRQGDIEAFF. This chain links TRBV18 with TRBJ1-1, with TRBD1 identical over 7 bases. This CDR3 has 14 residues. The V segment lost 1 base and the J segment 7 bases; nucleotides outside the gene matches: 6. The germline V gene has CDR1 KGHSH and CDR2 LQKENI. Looking up the rest from reference TRBV18 and TRBJ1-1 gives the full variable domain: NAGVMQNPRHLVRRRGQEARLRCSPMKGHSHVYWYRQLPEEGLKFMVYLQKENIIDESGMPKERFSAEFPKEGPSILRIQQVVRGDSAAYFCASSPRQGDIEAFFGQGTRLTVV.